The rows below give T cell receptor beta chains drawn from one sample of a study of cytomegalovirus exposure and HLA in healthy donors. This table comes from immunoSEQ multiplex PCR, and its TCRdb copy is limited to in-frame clones, with some not included. The table for this sample gives tens of thousands of clones. The sample consisted of PBMCs. All receptors come from a man aged 35 to 55 in good health and CMV-seropositive. Both conserved end residues are part of each CDR3. A D gene is named only where the DNA matches it firmly.

d_call | j_call | v_call | cdr3_length | cdr3_nt | cdr3_aa
TRBD2 | TRBJ2-1 | TRBV5-8 | 16 | TGTGCCAGCAGCTATATGCCGGGACTAGCGGGTAGTGAGCAGTTCTTC | CASSYMPGLAGSEQFF
TRBD2 | TRBJ2-1 | TRBV7-9 | 15 | TGTGCCAGCAGCCCACGACTAGCTACCTACAATGAGCAGTTCTTC | CASSPRLATYNEQFF
. | TRBJ1-1 | TRBV28 | 12 | TGTGCCAGCAGTTCCACTCAAACCCCAGCTTTCTTT | CASSSTQTPAFF
TRBD1 | TRBJ1-1 | TRBV30 | 14 | TGTGCCTGTCCCCCGGACAGGGGGATCGCTGAAGCTTTCTTT | CACPPDRGIAEAFF
. | TRBJ1-5 | TRBV6-5 | 15 | TGTGCCAGCAGTCAGGACAGAGATAGCAATCAGCCCCAGCATTTT | CASSQDRDSNQPQHF
TRBD1 | TRBJ1-2 | TRBV27 | 16 | TGTGCCAGCAGTAAGAACCCGACAGGGCAGGCTTATGGCTACACCTTC | CASSKNPTGQAYGYTF
TRBD2 | TRBJ2-1 | TRBV15 | 15 | TGTGCCACCCTGGATCTAGCGGGCTTATACAATGAGCAGTTCTTC | CATLDLAGLYNEQFF
. | TRBJ2-3 | TRBV27 | 17 | TGTGCCAGCAGGTTAACCGTAGCGGCCCGCGGCACAGATACGCAGTATTTT | CASRLTVAARGTDTQYF
. | TRBJ2-7 | TRBV14 | 13 | TGTGCCAGCAGCCAAGGATCTAGCTGCGAGCAGTACTTC | CASSQGSSCEQYF
TRBD2 | TRBJ2-7 | TRBV2 | 15 | TGTGCCAGCAAACCGTCCGCGCTAGCGGAGTACGAGCAGTACTTC | CASKPSALAEYEQYF
. | TRBJ2-5 | TRBV4-1 | 14 | TGCGCCAGCAGCCAAGGGGCCCTCCGGGAGACCCAGTACTTC | CASSQGALRETQYF
. | TRBJ2-1 | TRBV19 | 12 | TGTGCCAGTAGCCCTTCAGGTATGCGGCAGTTCTTC | CASSPSGMRQFF
TRBD2 | TRBJ2-1 | TRBV5-4 | 18 | TGTGCCAGCAGCTCCGGGACTAGCGGGACCGGTCGCTACAATGAGCAGTTCTTC | CASSSGTSGTGRYNEQFF
. | TRBJ1-1 | TRBV5-1 | 12 | TGCGCCAGCGCCGGAGGGGACACTGAAGCTTTCTTT | CASAGGDTEAFF
. | TRBJ2-3 | TRBV2 | 18 | TGTGCCAGCCAACGAGACGGGGTTGGGCTCGGGGGTACAGATACGCAGTATTTT | CASQRDGVGLGGTDTQYF
. | TRBJ2-7 | TRBV6-5 | 12 | TGTGCCAGCAACCAGCGGGCCGAGGAGCAGTACTTC | CASNQRAEEQYF
TRBD2 | TRBJ2-2 | TRBV7-3 | 18 | TGTGCCAGCAGCGTACCGGGACTAGCGGGAGAGGGGACCGGGGAGCTGTTTTTT | CASSVPGLAGEGTGELFF
TRBD2 | TRBJ2-2 | TRBV4-1 | 17 | TGCGCCAGCAGCCATGCCGGGACTAGCGGGCCGACCGGGGAGCTGTTTTTT | CASSHAGTSGPTGELFF
TRBD1 | TRBJ1-2 | TRBV18 | 15 | TGTGCCAGCTCATCAGGGACAGGGGGAGTATCCGGCTACACCTTC | CASSSGTGGVSGYTF
. | TRBJ2-1 | TRBV5-4 | 14 | TGTGCCAGCAGCCCTGGGACACCAAACAATGAGCAGTTCTTC | CASSPGTPNNEQFF
. | TRBJ2-7 | TRBV5-4 | 16 | TGTGCCAGCAGCTTGGCGGCGGGATCCAGCTCCTACGAGCAGTACTTC | CASSLAAGSSSYEQYF
. | TRBJ2-7 | TRBV27 | 11 | TGTGCCAGCAGTTACTCTTACGAGCAGTACTTC | CASSYSYEQYF
TRBD2 | TRBJ2-5 | TRBV7-2 | 14 | TGTGCCAGCACCCCGGGGGGAGCTCAAGAGACCCAGTACTTC | CASTPGGAQETQYF
. | TRBJ2-5 | TRBV7-3 | 15 | TGTGCCAGCAGCTTATCCCGGGAAAACCAAGAGACCCAGTACTTC | CASSLSRENQETQYF
TRBD2 | TRBJ2-1 | TRBV9 | 15 | TGTGCCAGCAGCGTAGCTAGCGGGATCTACAATGAGCAGTTCTTC | CASSVASGIYNEQFF
. | TRBJ1-6 | TRBV2 | 16 | TGTGCCAGCAGTGAAGCGCGGATCGGAGGAAATTCACCCCTCCACTTT | CASSEARIGGNSPLHF
. | TRBJ2-7 | TRBV7-9 | 12 | TGTGCCAGCAGCTGGTCGCGCCGGGAGCAGTACTTC | CASSWSRREQYF
. | TRBJ1-4 | TRBV5-5 | 15 | TGTGCCAGCAGCCCCCGACAGCTTAGTTTTGAAAAACTGTTTTTT | CASSPRQLSFEKLFF
. | TRBJ1-4 | TRBV7-6 | 15 | TGTGCCAGCAGCTTAGAAACTGCAACTAATGAAAAACTGTTTTTT | CASSLETATNEKLFF
TRBD1 | TRBJ1-2 | TRBV9 | 15 | TGTGCCAGCAGCAAGGGGACAGGGGGCAACTATGGCTACACCTTC | CASSKGTGGNYGYTF
. | TRBJ2-7 | TRBV5-1 | 14 | TGCGCCAGCAGCTTGGGGGGCTCAACCTACGAGCAGTACTTC | CASSLGGSTYEQYF
TRBD1 | TRBJ1-6 | TRBV30 | 14 | TGTGCCGCACTACAGGGGTCCTATAATTCACCCCTCCACTTT | CAALQGSYNSPLHF
. | TRBJ1-1 | TRBV5-5 | 13 | TGTGCCAGCAGCTTGGCCGGGGACACTGAAGCTTTCTTT | CASSLAGDTEAFF
. | TRBJ2-1 | TRBV30 | 12 | TGTGCCTGGAGGGACTGGAACAATGAGCAGTTCTTC | CAWRDWNNEQFF
TRBD1 | TRBJ2-3 | TRBV28 | 15 | TGTGCCAGCAGTTCACCGGGACAGGAGCCAGATACGCAGTATTTT | CASSSPGQEPDTQYF